What follows are 16 T cell receptor beta chains derived from one specimen sequenced in a study of OX40 agonist ivuxolimab in advanced cancers. Libraries were prepared by immunoSEQ multiplex PCR; TCRdb keeps only in-frame clonotypes and omits some of them. The table includes 80,000 or so clones, over 80% detected once. The sequenced sample was CD4+ or CD8+ T cells sorted from blood, obtained in a trial of the OX40 agonist ivuxolimab. These receptor sequences come from an adult with an advanced solid tumor such as melanoma, head and neck, liver or kidney cancer.

This clone was detected a few times. Other DNA sequences from this sample encode an identical CDR3 as well. The chain links TRBV18 to TRBJ2-5; possible D gene TRBD1, 6 bases. The CDR3 has 13 amino acids. The germline CDR1 and CDR2 sequences are KGHSH and LQKENI. V gave up 0 bases and J gave up 4 bases, with 6 bases separating them. The CDR3 loop reads CASSPPGGETQYF. Written as DNA, the CDR3 is TGTGCCAGCTCACCACCAGGGGGAGAGACCCAGTACTTC.

V usage is TRBV14 and J usage is TRBJ1-1, with TRBD1 as a possible D gene (6 bases). The CDR3 is made up of 14 amino acids. Germline CDR1 reads SGHDN; CDR2 reads FVKESK. Trimming took off 1 base at V and 5 bases at J, with 11 bases between the two ends. CDR3 sequence: CASSQGLGGTEAFF. CDR3 in DNA: TGTGCCAGCAGCCAAGGCTTAGGGGGTACTGAAGCTTTCTTT.

J is TRBJ2-3 and V is TRBV5-1; the D gene is possibly TRBD1 (7 bases). The CDR3 runs to 14 residues. Germline assignment: CDR1 SGHRS and CDR2 YFSETQ. Trimming pared 1 base from V and 5 bases from J, leaving 11 bases between. The CDR3: CASSLNRGGDTQYF. Written as DNA, the CDR3 is TGCGCCAGCAGCTTGAACAGGGGAGGAGATACGCAGTATTTT. Using reference TRBV5-1 and TRBJ2-3 for the parts outside the CDR3, the full variable domain is KAGVTQTPRYLIKTRGQQVTLSCSPISGHRSVSWYQQTPGQGLQFLFEYFSETQRNKGNFPGRFSGRQFSNSRSEMNVSTLELGDSALYLCASSLNRGGDTQYFGPGTRLTVL.

The rearrangement links TRBV19 to TRBJ2-7; TRBD1 aligns across 8 bases. J was trimmed by 3 bases and V by 7 bases; bases with no gene match: 5. The V gene's germline CDR1 is LNHDA and CDR2 SQIVND (reference sequence). CDR3 length: 13 amino acids. The CDR3 region has the DNA TGTGCCAGTAACTACGGACAGGGCTACGAGCAGTACTTC. As protein: CASNYGQGYEQYF.

This chain connects TRBV18 to TRBJ2-3, with D perhaps matching TRBD1 or TRBD2 (6 bases each). The CDR3 covers 15 residues. The germline V gene encodes CDR1 KGHSH and CDR2 LQKENI. Trimming removed 6 bases from V and 2 bases from J, with 15 bases in between. CDR3 nucleotide sequence: TGTGCCAGCTCCCCGGGGGCAGCGAACACAGATACGCAGTATTTT. It encodes CASSPGAANTDTQYF.

This chain links TRBV4-1 with TRBJ1-5; no definite D call. The CDR3 has 15 amino acids. Germline values: CDR1 MGHRA, CDR2 YSYEKL. Trimming removed 1 base from V and 7 bases from J, with 14 bases in between. The DNA of the CDR3 is TGCGCCAGCAGCCAAGCAGAGGGTTCGGGCCAGCCCCAGCATTTT. Amino acids: CASSQAEGSGQPQHF.

The chain links TRBV6-5 to TRBJ1-5; 7 bases agree with TRBD1. The J segment lost 1 base and the V segment lost 5 bases, leaving 2 bases of the junction unmatched. The CDR3 length is 14 residues. Germline V gives CDR1 MNHEY, CDR2 SVGAGI. CDR3 coding DNA: TGTGCCAGCAGTCGACAGGGAAGCAATCAGCCCCAGCATTTT. Amino acids: CASSRQGSNQPQHF.

The chain joins TRBV7-2 to TRBJ2-7; 9 bases are a match to TRBD1. The CDR3 consists of 14 residues. With 5 bases clipped from V and 4 bases from J, the junction kept 6 bases outside the gene matches. Germline V gives CDR1 SGHTA, CDR2 FQGNSA. The CDR3 DNA sequence: TGTGCCAGCAGCACTACCGGGACAGGGTACGAGCAGTACTTC. Translation: CASSTTGTGYEQYF.

The genes are TRBV4-3 and TRBJ2-5, with D unclear. The germline V and J ends were trimmed by 1 base and 6 bases, with 9 bases remaining between them. The CDR3 has 13 residues. From germline, CDR1 is LGHNA and CDR2 YSLEER. The CDR3 spells CASSQVPVKTQYF. In nucleotides, the CDR3 is TGCGCCAGCAGCCAAGTTCCGGTGAAGACCCAGTACTTC.

The chain links TRBV6-1 to TRBJ2-3; D is unclear. CDR3 length: 15 residues. Germline CDR1 MNHNS, CDR2 SASEGT. Trimming took 6 bases from V and 1 from J, leaving 14 bases between them. The CDR3: CASREQLARTDTQYF. CDR3 coding DNA: TGTGCCAGCAGGGAACAGCTCGCCCGCACAGATACGCAGTATTTT.

This chain joins TRBV7-2 and TRBJ2-7; D uncertain. CDR3 size: 11 residues. The germline CDR1 and CDR2 sequences are SGHTA and FQGNSA. V was pared by 5 bases and J by 3 bases, with 5 bases between. CDR3 in amino acids: CASSQYYEQYF. The CDR3 nucleotides are TGTGCCAGCAGCCAGTACTACGAGCAGTACTTC.

The chain carries TRBV28 and TRBJ2-3; D possibly matches TRBD1 or TRBD2 (5 bases each). Germline V gene lookup returns CDR1 MDHEN and CDR2 SYDVKM. V shed 5 bases and J shed 4 bases, with 16 bases lying between them. The CDR3 runs 15 residues. DNA of the CDR3: TGTGCCAGCAGTCCAGGTCCCGGGGCCTCAGATACGCAGTATTTT. Its translation: CASSPGPGASDTQYF. The variable domain in full, with the rest retrieved from reference TRBV28 and TRBJ2-3, is DVKVTQSSRYLVKRTGEKVFLECVQDMDHENMFWYRQDPGLGLRLIYFSYDVKMKEKGDIPEGYSVSREKKERFSLILESASTNQTSMYLCASSPGPGASDTQYFGPGTRLTVL.

This clone has only one observation. The chain is built from TRBV4-3 and TRBJ2-1; possible D gene TRBD2, 7 bases. Trimming cost V 1 base and J 10 bases, with 17 bases left between them. CDR3 length: 15 residues. The germline gives CDR1 LGHNA, CDR2 YSLEER. In DNA, the CDR3 is TGCGCCAGCAGCCAAGGGGTGGGGGGGCCTTACGAGCAGTTCTTC. Translating gives CASSQGVGGPYEQFF.

J is TRBJ2-7 and V is TRBV4-3; D gene uncertain. V was trimmed by 0 bases and J by 1 base, leaving 7 bases between them. The germline V gene encodes CDR1 LGHNA and CDR2 YSLEER. The CDR3 totals 14 residues. The DNA of the CDR3 is TGCGCCAGCAGCCAAGATCCAGCATCCTACGAGCAGTACTTC. The encoded protein is CASSQDPASYEQYF.

V and J are TRBV5-5 and TRBJ1-4; D is uncertain. This CDR3 comprises 14 residues. Germline V gene lookup returns CDR1 SGHKS and CDR2 YYEKEE (reference sequence). With 4 bases removed from V and 5 bases from J, the gap between germline ends came to 12 bases. This chain's CDR3 is CASSLLIDNEKLFF. The DNA for the CDR3 is TGTGCCAGCAGCCTTTTGATCGACAATGAAAAACTGTTTTTT.

As DNA, the CDR3 is TGTGCCAGCAGCTTCACAGAAGCCTACGAGCAGTACTTC. Amino acid sequence: CASSFTEAYEQYF. V is TRBV7-2 and J is TRBJ2-7; D gene uncertain. CDR3 length: 13 residues. Germline V gives CDR1 SGHTA, CDR2 FQGNSA. V was pared by 3 bases and J by 2 bases, with 8 bases between.